The present T cell receptor beta chain was sequenced within a study of CD8 T cells in Susac syndrome. Study conclusions and caveats: In its TCR sequencing and HLA analysis, the study acknowledged that the number of individuals was relatively small.

In the case of this clonotype: What it binds is unknown.

V was trimmed by 5 bases and J by 11 bases, leaving 13 bases between them. This CDR3 has 12 residues. Germline CDR1 and CDR2: SGHTA and FQGNSA. The RNA input was roughly 0.45 to 1 ug, and it was reverse transcribed with random hexamers. Each CDR3 protein is one row after TCRdb ran MiXCR on the immunoSEQ multiplex PCR reads. The table lists tens of thousands of distinct CDR3 sequences, approximately 96% of them singletons. Blood CD8+ and CD4+ T cells underwent high-throughput TCR beta sequencing. Sequencing input: CD8+ T cells from PBMCs. The chain recombines TRBV7-2 with TRBJ1-5; no clear D gene. The TCR was taken from a human donor with Susac syndrome. CDR3: CASSPQFGAQHF. In nucleotides, the CDR3 is TGTGCCAGCAGCCCCCAGTTCGGGGCCCAGCATTTT.